What follows are 23 T cell receptor beta chains derived from one specimen sequenced in a study of tumor and adjacent non-tumor tissue in lung cancer. The library came from three nested PCR rounds adapted from ARM-PCR protocols. TCRdb reanalysed the multiplex PCR reads using MiXCR and keeps one entry per CDR3 protein. The sample contains approximately 80,000 distinct CDR3 sequences, about four fifths of which appear only once. The template was RNA from unsorted bulk tissue. This non-tumor lung sample came from over 3 cm beyond the tumor edge. Sequencing was done on a sample of distant non-tumor lung tissue. The source is a man aged 55 to 70 with non-small cell lung cancer.

This rearrangement joins TRBV4-3 to TRBJ2-7, with 7 nucleotides matching TRBD2. Germline V gives CDR1 LGHNA, CDR2 YSLEER. The CDR3 contains 15 residues. The ends lost 2 bases at V and 10 bases at J; junction bases unmatched: 14. CDR3 sequence reads: CASSQQLAPSYDQYF. Written as DNA, the CDR3 is TGCGCCAGCAGCCAACAACTAGCGCCTTCCTATGACCAGTACTTC.

In this sample, this clonotype turned up a few times. This chain links TRBV30 with TRBJ2-3; no firm D call. The CDR3 contains 11 residues. Trimming stripped 8 bases from V and 6 bases from J, with 12 bases between. From germline, CDR1 is GTSNPN and CDR2 SVGIG (reference sequence). The CDR3 is CARLRGDTQYF. CDR3 nucleotide sequence: TGTGCCCGCCTCCGTGGGGATACGCAGTATTTT.

A word on this clonotype: The final CDR3 position lacks the conserved phenylalanine or tryptophan, pointing to a likely read error. The CDR3: CASSSVWGTVSEKLFL. The DNA of the CDR3 is TGTGCCAGCAGCTCCGTTTGGGGGACCGTAAGTGAAAAACTGTTTTTG. This chain joins TRBV7-9 and TRBJ1-4; tentatively, D is TRBD1 (5 bases). The V end lost 4 bases, the J end lost 7 bases, and 19 bases lay between the germline ends. Germline V gives CDR1 SEHNR, CDR2 FQNEAQ (reference sequence). The CDR3 totals 16 residues.

Only one count was recorded for this clonotype. The junction departs from germline at one end; a sequencing error may be responsible. This CDR3 is CARSQSWSSFNEQFF. The DNA for the CDR3 is TGTGCCAGAAGCCAATCGTGGAGCTCCTTCAATGAGCAGTTCTTC. This rearrangement joins TRBV13 to TRBJ2-1; D call uncertain. The CDR3 has 15 amino acids. Per the germline V gene, CDR1 is PRHDT and CDR2 is FYEKMQ (reference sequence).

This chain uses TRBV20-1 with TRBJ2-5; 9 nucleotides align to TRBD2. The CDR3 extends over 21 amino acids. The junction had 29 bases not matched to a gene; V was cut back by 4 bases and J by 5 bases. Germline V CDR1 and CDR2: DFQATT, SNEGSKA (reference sequence). The CDR3 nucleotides are TGCAGTGCTAAATCGGCGCCGAGAGAAGGACTAGCGAGAGGGCCTGGGGAGACCCAGTACTTC. Its protein product is CSAKSAPREGLARGPGETQYF.

V gene TRBV24-1 combines with J gene TRBJ2-5; TRBD1 agrees at 9 bases. The CDR3 has 16 residues. Unmatched junction bases numbered 7, after V lost 6 bases and J lost 0 bases. Germline lookup yields CDR1 KGHDR and CDR2 SFDVKD. The CDR3: CATSRLTGGDQETQYF. The CDR3 DNA follows: TGTGCCACCAGTCGGCTCACAGGGGGCGACCAAGAGACCCAGTACTTC.

About this clonotype itself: Sequence at one end of the junction differs from germline and may be a read error. This chain links TRBV12-3 or TRBV12-4 with TRBJ1-5; D gene unclear. The CDR3 has 16 amino acids. The CDR3 DNA sequence: TGTGCCAGCAGTTTGCGGACTGCGAATAGCAATCAGACCCAGCATTTT. This codes for CASSLRTANSNQTQHF.

On this clonotype itself: Germline and junction disagree at one end, which may indicate a read error. The chain employs TRBV20-1 and TRBJ1-5; the D gene is possibly TRBD1 (5 bases). The CDR3 runs 16 residues. Germline V lookup: CDR1 DFQATT, CDR2 SNEGSKA (reference sequence). The CDR3 spells CSVTLGLSLGNHPQHF. CDR3 DNA sequence: TGCAGTGTTACCTTGGGACTGAGCCTCGGCAATCATCCCCAGCATTTT.

This clonotype came up once. A junction boundary mismatches the germline segment, possibly from a read error. The CDR3 spells CAISLDRQGGGNTIYF. The CDR3 DNA is TGTGCCATCAGCTTGGACCGACAGGGAGGTGGAAACACCATATATTTT. The chain has TRBV5-8 and TRBJ1-3; 7 positions agree with TRBD1. CDR1 is SGHTS and CDR2 is YDEGEE in the germline V gene. This CDR3 region has 16 residues. The complete variable domain, with remaining parts taken from reference TRBV5-8 and TRBJ1-3, reads EAGVTQSPTHLIKTRGQQATLRCSPISGHTSVYWYQQALGLGLQFLLWYDEGEERNRGNFPPRFSGRQFPNYSSELNVNALELEDSALYLCAISLDRQGGGNTIYFGEGSWLTVV.

About this clonotype itself: A clone one base away is much larger, so this may be a read error. The chain links TRBV5-6 to TRBJ2-7; a weak D match, TRBD1 (5 bases). In germline, CDR1 is SGHDT, CDR2 YYEEEE. Trimming removed 4 bases from V and 6 bases from J, with 14 bases in between. CDR3 length equals 13 residues. In nucleotides, the CDR3 is TGTGCCAGCAGCCCGAGACAGATGGCCGAGCAGTACTTC. Protein product: CASSPRQMAEQYF.

Worth noting for this clonotype: At one of its ends the junction is not consistent with the germline gene, which may arise from a read error. This chain connects TRBV5-5 to TRBJ2-7, with 7 bases matching TRBD1. Germline V gene lookup returns CDR1 SGHKS and CDR2 YYEKEE (reference sequence). The CDR3 is made up of 15 amino acids. CDR3 DNA: TGCGCCAGAAGCTTAGGGGGCCCCCGGAGGAGGGAGCAGTACTTC. Protein: CARSLGGPRRREQYF.

With respect to this clonotype: One end of the junction does not line up with germline, which may come from a read error. The gene calls are TRBV6-6 and TRBJ2-2; TRBD1 is a possible D gene (6 bases). There are 13 residues in the CDR3. The germline V gene has CDR1 MNHNY and CDR2 SVGAGI (reference sequence). The CDR3 DNA is TGTGCCAGCAGTTGGACAGTCACCTGGGAGCTGTTTTTT. Its translation: CASSWTVTWELFF.

In this sample, this clonotype turned up many times. The gene calls are TRBV30 and TRBJ2-3; either TRBD1 or TRBD2 may fit D (5 bases each). V lost 5 bases to trimming and J lost 4 bases, with 13 bases between them. This CDR3 region has 13 residues. Per germline, CDR1 GTSNPN and CDR2 SVGIG (reference sequence). The CDR3 loop reads CAWVQGDSDTQYF. The CDR3 bases are TGTGCCTGGGTCCAGGGAGACTCAGATACGCAGTATTTT.

About this clonotype itself: One end of the junction varies from germline; a read error may be responsible. This rearrangement joins TRBV11-3 to TRBJ2-3; 8 positions match TRBD2. The germline V gene encodes CDR1 SGHNT and CDR2 YENEEA. This CDR3 region has 16 residues. The CDR3 reads CASSLPAGGYTDTQYF. CDR3 nucleotide sequence: TGTGCCAGCAGCTTACCCGCGGGGGGATACACAGATACGCAATATTTT.

In its sample, this clonotype was seen once. In this CDR3 the conserved last residue, phenylalanine or tryptophan, is missing, so a read error is likely. V gene TRBV20-1 combines with J gene TRBJ2-3; a weak D match, TRBD2 (6 bases). Germline V gene sequence: CDR1 DFQATT, CDR2 SNEGSKA (reference sequence). CDR3 length: 15 residues. The CDR3 DNA sequence: TGCAGTGCTGAGCCGCGGGACTCAAGCACAGATATGCAGTATTCT. Its protein is CSAEPRDSSTDMQYS.

This chain joins TRBV29-1 and TRBJ1-2, with D unresolved. The V gene's germline CDR1 is SQVTM and CDR2 ANQGSEA. CDR3 length: 16 residues. DNA for the CDR3: TGCAGTGTTAACGGGTTTGGTTTGAGGGAAGGCTATGGCTACACCTTC. Residues: CSVNGFGLREGYGYTF.

Note on this clonotype: Mismatch with germline at one junction end may stem from a read error. This rearrangement joins TRBV6-2 or TRBV6-3 to TRBJ2-3, with D possibly being TRBD2 (5 bases). CDR1 is MNHEY and CDR2 is SVGEGT in the germline V gene. The CDR3 is made up of 14 amino acids. In nucleotides, the CDR3 is TGTGCCAGCAGTTCCCCCCGCCTCGGGGATAGGCAGTATTTT. It is translated as CASSSPRLGDRQYF.

Points on this clonotype: At one boundary the junction diverges from the germline segment, which might be a read error. The chain couples TRBV6-1 to TRBJ2-7; D remains ambiguous. This CDR3 contains 12 residues. Germline values: CDR1 MNHNS, CDR2 SASEGT. CDR3 residues: CPSRDTPIEQYF. The CDR3 DNA sequence: TGTCCCAGCAGAGACACTCCGATAGAGCAGTACTTC.

With respect to this clonotype: The junction departs from the called germline gene at one end, perhaps through a read error. The rearrangement uses TRBV11-3 and TRBJ1-1; the D is unclear. There are 18 residues in the CDR3. Per germline, CDR1 SGHNT and CDR2 YENEEA. The CDR3: CAISLTPSLYGRNTEAFF. The DNA of the CDR3 is TGTGCCATCAGCTTAACGCCGAGCCTGTATGGTCGGAACACTGAAGCTTTCTTT.

The chain has TRBV6-2 or TRBV6-3 and TRBJ2-7, with TRBD2 matching 10 bases. From germline, CDR1 is MNHEY and CDR2 SVGEGT. The CDR3 runs to 15 residues. The CDR3 DNA is TGTTCCAAGAGTCCCCGGACTAGCGGAAGCTACGAGCAGTACTTC. Translation: CSKSPRTSGSYEQYF.

This clonotype was seen a single time. At one end the junction does not follow the germline gene, possibly because of a read error. The rearrangement uses TRBV5-1 and TRBJ1-5; 7 bases line up with TRBD1. Per germline, CDR1 SGHRS and CDR2 YFSETQ. CDR3 size: 13 residues. CDR3: CVSSLRQGQPQHF. Written as DNA, the CDR3 is TGCGTCAGCAGCTTGCGACAGGGTCAGCCCCAGCATTTT.

The sample holds many counts of this clonotype. The chain combines TRBV11-2 with TRBJ2-5; D unclear. V was clipped by 1 base and J by 7 bases, with 13 bases between them. Germline assignment: CDR1 SGHAT and CDR2 FQNNGV. CDR3 length equals 14 residues. The CDR3 bases are TGTGCCAGCAGCTTAGGACGCGAGCTGGTGACCCAGTACTTC. This gives the protein CASSLGRELVTQYF. The full variable domain, in which reference TRBV11-2 and TRBJ2-5 provide the parts outside the CDR3, is EAGVAQSPRYKIIEKRQSVAFWCNPISGHATLYWYQQILGQGPKLLIQFQNNGVVDDSQLPKDRFSAERLKGVDSTLKIQPAKLEDSAVYLCASSLGRELVTQYFGPGTRLLVL.

Of note for this clonotype: Lacking the conserved final phenylalanine or tryptophan, this CDR3 likely reflects a read error. The chain recombines TRBV6-5 with TRBJ1-5, with TRBD1 matching over 8 bases. The CDR3 runs 15 residues. Germline V gene lookup returns CDR1 MNHEY and CDR2 SVGAGI. In DNA form, the CDR3 reads TGTGTCAGCAGTTCCAGTGGACAGGGTAGTCAGCCCCAGCATCTT. Its translation: CVSSSSGQGSQPQHL.